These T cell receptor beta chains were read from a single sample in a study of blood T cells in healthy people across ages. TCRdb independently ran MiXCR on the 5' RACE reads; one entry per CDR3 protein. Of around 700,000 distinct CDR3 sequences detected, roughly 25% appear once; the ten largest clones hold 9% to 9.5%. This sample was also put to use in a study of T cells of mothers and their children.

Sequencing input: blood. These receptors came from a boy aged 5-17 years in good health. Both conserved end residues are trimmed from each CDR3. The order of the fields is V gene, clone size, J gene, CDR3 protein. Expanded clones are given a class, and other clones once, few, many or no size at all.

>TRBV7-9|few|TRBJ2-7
ASSQTAGYEQY
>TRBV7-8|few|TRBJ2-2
ASSLISGRRNTGELF
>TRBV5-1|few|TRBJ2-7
ASREPGQGKVAAYEQY
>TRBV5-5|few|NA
ASSLVGNKETQY
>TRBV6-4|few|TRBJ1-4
ASSDSIHGRLF
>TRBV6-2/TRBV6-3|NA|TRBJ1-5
ASSSAILANQPQH
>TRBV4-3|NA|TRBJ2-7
ASSQDLAGGRYEQY
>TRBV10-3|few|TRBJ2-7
AISESIPQAVYEQY
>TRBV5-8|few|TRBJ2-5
ASSPGTENQETQY
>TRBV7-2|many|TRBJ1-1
ASSRTVNTEAF
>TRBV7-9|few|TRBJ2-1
ASSSSGLAYNEQF
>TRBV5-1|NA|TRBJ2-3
ASSLTSESTDTQY
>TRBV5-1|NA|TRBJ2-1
ASSPQLAGYNEQF
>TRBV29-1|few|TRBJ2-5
SVTGLLETQY
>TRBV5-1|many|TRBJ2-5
ASRKEDPFQETQY
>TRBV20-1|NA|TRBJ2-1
GARDLNGLRFYNEQF
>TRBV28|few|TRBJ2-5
ASRLPDRGGTQY
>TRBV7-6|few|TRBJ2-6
ASSDDRAGANVLT
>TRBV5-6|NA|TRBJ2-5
ASTLGTEETQY
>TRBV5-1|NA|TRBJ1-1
ASSSGIDTEAF
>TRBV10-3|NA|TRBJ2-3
AISDPATLEASTDTQY
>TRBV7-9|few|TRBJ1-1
ASSLAGTGGTEAF
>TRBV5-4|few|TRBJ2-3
ATSGGVIDTQY
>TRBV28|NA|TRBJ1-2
ASNRRGATGGYT
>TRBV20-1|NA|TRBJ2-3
SAHRRGTGFVDTQY
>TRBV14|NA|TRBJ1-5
ASSQDRQLLSNQPQH
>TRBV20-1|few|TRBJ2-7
SASRDNLYEQY
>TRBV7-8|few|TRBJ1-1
ASSANRGPGTEAF
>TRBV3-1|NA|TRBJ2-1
ASSQDRGQHNEQF
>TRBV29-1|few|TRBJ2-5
SVPKGTGVVTQY
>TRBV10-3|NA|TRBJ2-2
AISEAPPQDSTGELF